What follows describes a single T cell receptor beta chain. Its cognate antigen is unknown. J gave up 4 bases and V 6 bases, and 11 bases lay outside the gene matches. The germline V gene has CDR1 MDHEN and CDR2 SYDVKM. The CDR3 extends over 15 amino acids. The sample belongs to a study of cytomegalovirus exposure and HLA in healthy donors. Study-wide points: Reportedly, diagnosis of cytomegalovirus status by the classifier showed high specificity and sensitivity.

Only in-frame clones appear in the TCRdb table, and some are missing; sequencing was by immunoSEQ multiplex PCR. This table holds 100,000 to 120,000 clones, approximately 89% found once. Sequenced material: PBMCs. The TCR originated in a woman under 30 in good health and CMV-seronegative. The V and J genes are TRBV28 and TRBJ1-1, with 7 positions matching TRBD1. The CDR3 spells CASSRPTAGGTEAFF. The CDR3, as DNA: TGTGCCAGCAGCCGACCGACAGCAGGGGGCACTGAAGCTTTCTTT. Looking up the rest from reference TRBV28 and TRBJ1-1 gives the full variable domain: DVKVTQSSRYLVKRTGEKVFLECVQDMDHENMFWYRQDPGLGLRLIYFSYDVKMKEKGDIPEGYSVSREKKERFSLILESASTNQTSMYLCASSRPTAGGTEAFFGQGTRLTVV.